The clone carrying this T cell receptor beta chain was picked up one time. Systemic immunosuppression or a history of autoimmune disease excluded patients. From germline, CDR1 is SGHVS and CDR2 FNYEAQ. V lost 5 bases, J lost 0 bases, and 9 bases lay in between. The length of the CDR3 is 14 residues. The data were produced by immunoSEQ multiplex PCR, yet TCRdb's version contains in-frame clones alone and is incomplete. The table has about 84,000 clones, more than 80% seen once. The data were taken from a study of OX40 agonist ivuxolimab in advanced cancers. Study context: Dose-escalation patients were diagnosed with hepatocellular carcinoma, melanoma, renal cell cancer or head and neck cancer. Earlier treatment with anti-PD-1, anti-PD-L1 or anti-CTLA-4 was permitted, and approximately 38% had received some.

The rearrangement links TRBV7-6 to TRBJ2-3; D unclear. This TCR came from an adult with an advanced solid tumor such as melanoma, head and neck, liver or kidney cancer. Here the sequenced sample was CD4+ or CD8+ T cells sorted from blood, taken in a trial of the OX40 agonist ivuxolimab. CDR3 amino acids: CASSETVSTDTQYF. In DNA form, the CDR3 reads TGTGCCAGCAGCGAGACGGTTAGCACAGATACGCAGTATTTT.